These 32 T cell receptor beta chains originate from one sample sequenced in a study of Ad26.COV2.S vaccination and SARS-CoV-2 variants. The treatment is: over 15 received Ad26.COV2.S at low or high dose, single or two shots; 5 received placebo; per-sample allocation not given. Following the first vaccine or placebo injection, samples were taken on day 63. Repertoires were generated with immunoSEQ multiplex PCR, while TCRdb's copy carries only in-frame clones and drops some. The sample shows hundreds of thousands of clones, more than 80% of them seen only once. The input for sequencing was peripheral blood, taken in a trial of Ad26.COV2.S vaccine versus placebo. These TCRs come from a person between 18 and 60 years old who received the Ad26.COV2.S COVID-19 vaccine or a placebo.

The CDR3 loop reads CASSSDRGREQYF. The CDR3 coding sequence is TGTGCCAGCTCTTCGGACAGGGGGCGTGAGCAGTACTTC. V is TRBV18 and J is TRBJ2-7; 11 nucleotides align to TRBD1. The CDR3 runs 13 residues. V gave up 6 bases and J gave up 7 bases; unmatched junction bases: 5. Germline CDR1 reads KGHSH; CDR2 reads LQKENI.

The CDR3 here is CASSPILALGNQPQHF. CDR3 nucleotides: TGTGCCAGCAGCCCAATCCTGGCGCTGGGCAATCAGCCCCAGCATTTT. V is TRBV6-2 or TRBV6-3 and J is TRBJ1-5; D gene unclear. V lost 6 bases and J lost 2, with 17 bases in between. Germline assignment: CDR1 MNHEY and CDR2 SVGEGT. CDR3 length equals 16 residues.

The V gene is TRBV2, the J gene TRBJ1-5, with a tentative D call TRBD1 (5 bases). The CDR3 has 14 residues. V lost 6 bases to trimming and J lost 7 bases, with 16 bases between them. The germline gives CDR1 SNHLY, CDR2 FYNNEI. CDR3 residues: CASSQERGVQPQHF. The CDR3, as DNA: TGTGCCAGCAGCCAGGAGAGGGGAGTACAGCCCCAGCATTTT.

V usage is TRBV14 and J usage is TRBJ2-5; 12 bases match TRBD2. Germline V CDR1 and CDR2: SGHDN, FVKESK. The V segment lost 4 bases and the J segment 5 bases; nucleotides outside the gene matches: 8. The CDR3 sequence is 16 residues long. CDR3 DNA: TGTGCCAGCAGCCCCCCTAGCGGGAGGGCCTGGGAGACCCAGTACTTC. This gives the protein CASSPPSGRAWETQYF.

This chain uses TRBV10-3 with TRBJ2-3; 8 bases are shared with TRBD1. The CDR3 has 13 amino acids. J gave up 2 bases and V 11 bases, and 6 bases lay outside the gene matches. CDR1 ENHRY and CDR2 SYGVKD come from the germline V gene. The CDR3 region is CAFGQGFTDTQYF. The CDR3 nucleotides are TGTGCCTTCGGACAGGGCTTCACAGATACGCAGTATTTT.

The gene calls are TRBV10-3 and TRBJ2-3; D assignment may be TRBD1 or TRBD2 (5 bases each). With 0 bases removed from V and 0 bases from J, the gap between germline ends came to 10 bases. The CDR3 runs 16 residues. Germline assignment: CDR1 ENHRY and CDR2 SYGVKD. Here the CDR3 DNA reads TGTGCCATCAGTGAGTCTGGGGGAGAGAGCACAGATACGCAGTATTTT. Translation: CAISESGGESTDTQYF.

The chain recombines TRBV27 with TRBJ1-2; no firm D call. Germline V gene lookup returns CDR1 MNHEY and CDR2 SMNVEV (reference sequence). V lost 3 bases and J 4 bases, leaving 6 bases between the germline ends. This CDR3 has 12 residues. The CDR3 loop is CASSFSGYGYTF. CDR3 nucleotides: TGTGCCAGCAGTTTTTCGGGCTATGGCTACACCTTC.

The chain employs TRBV3-1 (or the pseudogene TRBV3-2) and TRBJ1-5; D is possibly TRBD1 (5 bases). Germline-derived CDR1 and CDR2 are LGHDT and YNNKEL (reference sequence). V dropped 6 bases and J dropped 0 bases, with 12 bases sitting between them. The length of the CDR3 is 15 residues. The CDR3, as DNA: TGTGCCAGCAGGTCCCGGGGCGGTAGCAATCAGCCCCAGCATTTT. Its translation: CASRSRGGSNQPQHF.

The chain uses TRBV6-2 or TRBV6-3 and TRBJ2-7; 7 nucleotides align to TRBD1. Trimming cost V 0 bases and J 0 bases; bases outside gene matches: 14. Looked up from germline, CDR1 is MNHEY and CDR2 is SVGEGT. CDR3 length equals 19 residues. CDR3 sequence reads: CASSYSVPGQSLSSYEQYF. In DNA form, the CDR3 reads TGTGCCAGCAGTTACTCCGTCCCGGGACAGTCGTTGAGCTCCTACGAGCAGTACTTC.

The rearrangement joins TRBV7-2 to TRBJ2-5; 10 bases map to TRBD2. Germline lookup yields CDR1 SGHTA and CDR2 FQGNSA. This CDR3 is 17 amino acids long. Trimming cost V 2 bases and J 1 base; bases outside gene matches: 7. Written as DNA, the CDR3 is TGTGCCAGCAGCTTAAGGCTAGCGGGGGTCGTCCAAGAGACCCAGTACTTC. It translates to CASSLRLAGVVQETQYF.

V and J are TRBV5-4 and TRBJ2-7; 11 nucleotides match TRBD1. Germline lookup yields CDR1 SGHNT and CDR2 YYREEE (reference sequence). V lost 0 bases to trimming and J lost 5 bases; unmatched junction nucleotides: 10. CDR3 length: 17 residues. CDR3 in DNA: TGTGCCAGCAGCTTGGGGTTTTTTCGGACAGGGGGCCACGAGCAGTACTTC. This sequence encodes CASSLGFFRTGGHEQYF.

The genes are TRBV12-3 or TRBV12-4 and TRBJ2-2; D gene ambiguous. The CDR3 length is 11 residues. V was clipped by 7 bases and J by 6 bases, with 6 bases between them. CDR3 region: CASTLAGELFF. The CDR3 DNA reads as TGTGCCAGCACCCTAGCCGGGGAGCTGTTTTTT.

V gene TRBV27 combines with J gene TRBJ1-6, with 9 nucleotides matching TRBD1. Trimming cost V 6 bases and J 4 bases; bases outside gene matches: 10. The CDR3 is 17 residues long. Germline CDR1 and CDR2: MNHEY and SMNVEV (reference sequence). This chain's CDR3 is CASSTGTGTLYNSPLHF. Here the CDR3 DNA reads TGTGCCAGCAGCACCGGGACAGGGACCCTTTATAATTCACCCCTCCACTTT.

The chain recombines TRBV19 with TRBJ1-6; D ambiguous. Trimming shortened V by 8 bases and J by 5 bases, and 10 bases separated the two germline ends. From germline, CDR1 is LNHDA and CDR2 SQIVND (reference sequence). The CDR3 covers 13 residues. The DNA of the CDR3 is TGTGCCAGTCGGACTCCCGATAATTCACCCCTCCACTTT. Its protein product is CASRTPDNSPLHF.

This chain connects TRBV23-1 to TRBJ1-1, with 7 positions matching TRBD1. TRBV23-1 is reported as an ORF; its role is uncertain. The CDR3 length is 16 residues. After removal of 3 bases from V and 4 bases from J, the junction contained 11 bases not matched to a gene. CDR3 region: CASSQHPATGLTEAFF. The CDR3 DNA sequence: TGCGCCAGCAGTCAGCACCCCGCGACAGGGCTCACTGAAGCTTTCTTT.

The J gene is TRBJ2-1, the V gene TRBV19; no clear D gene. This CDR3 is 14 amino acids long. CDR1 LNHDA and CDR2 SQIVND come from the germline V gene (reference sequence). V dropped 9 bases and J dropped 0 bases, with 12 bases sitting between them. CDR3 loop: CASRLGSSYNEQFF. The CDR3 bases are TGTGCCAGCCGGTTGGGCAGCTCCTACAATGAGCAGTTCTTC.

The chain uses TRBV6-4 and TRBJ1-2, with unresolved D. Per the germline V gene, CDR1 is MRHNA and CDR2 is SNTAGT. The length of the CDR3 is 15 residues. V gave up 0 bases and J gave up 4 bases, with 12 bases separating them. The CDR3 DNA is TGTGCCAGCAGTGACTCGGTCAGTCCCAGCTATGGCTACACCTTC. Amino acid sequence: CASSDSVSPSYGYTF.

The chain uses TRBV7-8 and TRBJ2-5, with no clear D. Germline V gene data show CDR1 as SGHVS and CDR2 as FQNEAQ. This CDR3 is 15 amino acids long. The V end was cut by 1 base, the J end by 5 bases, with 14 bases between. The CDR3 sequence: CASSLGVFIGETQYF. CDR3 DNA sequence: TGTGCCAGCAGCTTAGGAGTCTTTATTGGGGAGACCCAGTACTTC. Filled out from reference TRBV7-8 and TRBJ2-5, the complete variable domain reads GAGVSQSPRYKVAKRGQDVALRCDPISGHVSLFWYQQALGQGPEFLTYFQNEAQLDKSGLPSDRFFAERPEGSVSTLKIQRTQQEDSAVYLCASSLGVFIGETQYFGPGTRLLVL.

The chain carries TRBV18 and TRBJ1-5; weak D call: TRBD1 (6 bases). Germline V gene lookup returns CDR1 KGHSH and CDR2 LQKENI. The CDR3 sequence is 13 residues long. Trimming shortened V by 3 bases and J by 6 bases, and 9 bases separated the two germline ends. CDR3 loop: CASSPRGGQPQHF. In nucleotides, the CDR3 is TGTGCCAGCTCACCCAGGGGTGGTCAGCCCCAGCATTTT.

This clone was seen a few times. CDR3 protein: CASSQPGTGYEKLFF. Written as DNA, the CDR3 is TGTGCCAGCAGCCAACCCGGGACAGGGTATGAAAAACTGTTTTTT. The chain has TRBV4-2 and TRBJ1-4; TRBD1 matches 9 bases. J was trimmed by 6 bases and V by 2 bases; bases with no gene match: 4. The CDR3 covers 15 residues. Germline V CDR1 and CDR2: LGHNA, YNFKEQ.

The CDR3 DNA sequence: TGTGCCAGCAGTTACCCCGGGGGGTACAATGAGCAGTTCTTC. As protein: CASSYPGGYNEQFF. The chain is built from TRBV6-6 and TRBJ2-1; 7 bases align to TRBD2. This CDR3 spans 14 amino acids. Germline values: CDR1 MNHNY, CDR2 SVGAGI (reference sequence). V lost 2 bases and J lost 4; bases outside the gene matches: 2.

The chain is built from TRBV7-9 and TRBJ2-7; D is tentatively TRBD1 or TRBD2 (5 bases each). The CDR3 covers 14 residues. V lost 4 bases and J 3 bases, leaving 13 bases between the germline ends. Germline values: CDR1 SEHNR, CDR2 FQNEAQ (reference sequence). CDR3 sequence reads: CASSYGDGIYEQYF. The CDR3 coding sequence is TGTGCCAGCAGCTACGGGGACGGAATCTACGAGCAGTACTTC.

The V gene is TRBV15, the J gene TRBJ1-1; D is unresolved. Per the germline V gene, CDR1 is LNHNV and CDR2 is YYDKDF (reference sequence). V dropped 1 base and J dropped 5 bases, with 11 bases sitting between them. The CDR3 sequence is 14 residues long. DNA for the CDR3: TGTGCCACCAGCAGAGGTTCACAGTCTACTGAAGCTTTCTTT. This translates into CATSRGSQSTEAFF.

V usage is TRBV4-3 and J usage is TRBJ2-2; either TRBD1 or TRBD2 may fit D (5 bases each). The germline V gene encodes CDR1 LGHNA and CDR2 YSLEER. The CDR3 spans 17 residues. Trimming cost V 0 bases and J 7 bases, with 18 bases left between them. Here the CDR3 DNA reads TGCGCCAGCAGCCAAGATTGGAACGGGGCAGGCGGCGGGGAGCTGTTTTTT. Amino acids: CASSQDWNGAGGGELFF.

The chain has TRBV3-1 (or the pseudogene TRBV3-2) and TRBJ1-4, with D hard to call. CDR3 length equals 17 residues. Trimming cost V 4 bases and J 0 bases, with 15 bases left between them. CDR1 and CDR2 from the germline V gene are LGHDT and YNNKEL (reference sequence). The CDR3 protein is CASSPGRPIATNEKLFF. The DNA of the CDR3 is TGTGCCAGCAGCCCGGGCCGCCCGATTGCAACTAATGAAAAACTGTTTTTT.

The chain has TRBV7-2 and TRBJ2-1; D possibly corresponds to TRBD2 (7 bases). V was trimmed by 2 bases and J by 8 bases, leaving 19 bases between them. The CDR3 loop spans 16 amino acids. Germline V CDR1 and CDR2: SGHTA, FQGNSA. The CDR3 protein is CASSLRLRRGGDEQFF. CDR3 bases: TGTGCCAGCAGCTTAAGGCTCCGGAGGGGGGGGGATGAGCAGTTCTTC.

This chain uses TRBV2 with TRBJ1-2; D call uncertain. This CDR3 region has 14 residues. From germline, CDR1 is SNHLY and CDR2 FYNNEI. V was clipped by 8 bases and J by 4 bases, with 17 bases between them. The CDR3 protein is CASLSRVTGYGYTF. CDR3 coding DNA: TGTGCCAGCCTCAGTAGGGTCACCGGCTATGGCTACACCTTC.

The V and J genes are TRBV18 and TRBJ1-1; no definite D call. Germline-derived CDR1 and CDR2 are KGHSH and LQKENI. The CDR3 covers 13 residues. Trimming stripped 3 bases from V and 1 base from J, with 6 bases between. The CDR3 nucleotides are TGTGCCAGCTCACCGCATACGAACACTGAAGCTTTCTTT. Amino acids: CASSPHTNTEAFF.

This clone came up a few times. V and J are TRBV29-1 and TRBJ1-2, with a possible D match to TRBD1 (5 bases). The CDR3 has 13 amino acids. CDR1 is SQVTM, CDR2 ANQGSEA, per germline. Trimming removed 8 bases from V and 6 bases from J, with 19 bases in between. The CDR3 sequence: CSTLGGESHGYTF. In DNA form, the CDR3 reads TGCAGCACCCTCGGGGGAGAGTCTCATGGCTACACCTTC.

The rearrangement joins TRBV10-1 to TRBJ2-2, with D perhaps being TRBD1 or TRBD2 (5 bases each). The CDR3 has 14 amino acids. Trimming shortened V by 7 bases and J by 0 bases, and 9 bases separated the two germline ends. The germline gives CDR1 WNHNN, CDR2 SYGVQD (reference sequence). The CDR3 loop is CASKPGPNTGELFF. CDR3 DNA sequence: TGCGCCAGCAAACCGGGACCGAACACCGGGGAGCTGTTTTTT.

The J gene is TRBJ2-3, the V gene TRBV11-2; D is unclear. Deletions cut 5 bases from V and 7 bases from J, with 16 bases between. The CDR3 is made up of 14 amino acids. Per the germline V gene, CDR1 is SGHAT and CDR2 is FQNNGV. CDR3 sequence: CASSAPGGPYTQYF. As DNA, the CDR3 is TGTGCCAGCAGCGCCCCAGGCGGCCCCTATACGCAGTATTTT.

The chain uses TRBV30 and TRBJ2-5; TRBD1 might be the D (5 bases). Germline lookup yields CDR1 GTSNPN and CDR2 SVGIG (reference sequence). This CDR3 has 13 residues. V was shortened by 7 bases and J by 2 bases, with 14 bases between the two germline ends. As DNA, the CDR3 is TGTGCCTCCCTGGGGCAGGTTCAAGAGACCCAGTACTTC. This translates into CASLGQVQETQYF.